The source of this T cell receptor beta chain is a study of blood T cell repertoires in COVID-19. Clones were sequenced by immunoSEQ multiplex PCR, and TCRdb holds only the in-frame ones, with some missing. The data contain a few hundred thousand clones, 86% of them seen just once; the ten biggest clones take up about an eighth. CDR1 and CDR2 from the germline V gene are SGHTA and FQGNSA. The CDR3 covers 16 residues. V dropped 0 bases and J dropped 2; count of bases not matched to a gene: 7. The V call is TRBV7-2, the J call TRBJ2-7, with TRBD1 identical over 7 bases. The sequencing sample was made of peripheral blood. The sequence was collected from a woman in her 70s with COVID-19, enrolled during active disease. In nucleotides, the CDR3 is TGTGCCAGCAGCTTAGCGTTAGGGGGCGCGCCCTACGAGCAGTACTTC. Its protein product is CASSLALGGAPYEQYF.